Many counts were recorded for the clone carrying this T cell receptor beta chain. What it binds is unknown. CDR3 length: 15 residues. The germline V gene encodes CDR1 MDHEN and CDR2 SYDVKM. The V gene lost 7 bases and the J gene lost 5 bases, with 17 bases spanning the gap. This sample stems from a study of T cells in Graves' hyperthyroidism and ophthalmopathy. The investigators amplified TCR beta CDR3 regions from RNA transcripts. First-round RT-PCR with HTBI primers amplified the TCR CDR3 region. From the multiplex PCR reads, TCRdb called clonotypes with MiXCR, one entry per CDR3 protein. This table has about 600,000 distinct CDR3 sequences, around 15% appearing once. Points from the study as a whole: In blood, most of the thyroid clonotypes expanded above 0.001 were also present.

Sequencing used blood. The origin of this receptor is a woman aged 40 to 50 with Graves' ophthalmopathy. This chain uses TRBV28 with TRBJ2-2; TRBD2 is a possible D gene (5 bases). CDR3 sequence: CASTLDSRVTGELFF. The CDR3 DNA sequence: TGTGCCAGCACCCTAGACTCGAGGGTGACCGGGGAGCTGTTTTTT.